This T cell receptor beta chain is drawn from a study of T cell changes during pregnancy in multiple sclerosis. V was trimmed by 3 bases and J by 4 bases, leaving 10 bases between them. Germline V gives CDR1 SGHAT, CDR2 FQNNGV. The CDR3 has 13 residues. Assay: immunoSEQ multiplex PCR; the TCRdb copy retains only in-frame clones and omits some. The table records roughly 57,000 clones, roughly 94% of them present only once. The specimen comprised CD8+ T cells from peripheral blood mononuclear cells, sampled after pregnancy. V usage is TRBV11-2 and J usage is TRBJ2-7; TRBD1 is a possible D gene (5 bases). The clonotype was recovered from a female donor with multiple sclerosis, enrolled in a pregnancy study. Written as DNA, the CDR3 is TGTGCCAGCAGCTTCCCAGGGCCATACGAGCAGTACTTC. As protein: CASSFPGPYEQYF. Drawing the rest from reference TRBV11-2 and TRBJ2-7, the complete variable domain is EAGVAQSPRYKIIEKRQSVAFWCNPISGHATLYWYQQILGQGPKLLIQFQNNGVVDDSQLPKDRFSAERLKGVDSTLKIQPAKLEDSAVYLCASSFPGPYEQYFGPGTRLTVT.